This T cell receptor (beta chain) originates from a study of Tregs in tolerant kidney transplant recipients. Note on this clone: The CDR3 end lies 3 residues beyond the end of the read and is filled in from the germline J gene.

Profiled with immunoSEQ multiplex PCR; TCRdb holds only in-frame clones, not every one. The sample holds roughly 50,000 clones. The CDR3 extends over 15 amino acids. Germline-derived CDR1 and CDR2 are SGHTA and FQGNSA. Trimming took 5 bases from V and 0 from J, leaving 11 bases between them. CD4+CD25+CD127- Tregs, CD4+CD25- non-Tregs, CD4 and CD8 cells were sorted. The rearrangement joins TRBV7-2 to TRBJ2-4; D is unclear. The sample was CD4+ T cells from blood, taken before the transplant. The source of this sequence is a human donor who received a combined kidney and bone marrow transplant. CDR3 residues: CASSPVLLAKNIQYF. The CDR3 bases that were read are TGTGCCAGCAGCCCGGTCCTACTAGCCAAAAACATT.